This is a list of T cell receptor beta chains from one sample in a study of blood T cells in healthy people across ages. TCRdb ran MiXCR on the 5' RACE reads and lists one entry per CDR3 protein. Altogether around 320,000 distinct CDR3 sequences are present, around 29% being singletons, with the ten largest covering about 30%. The sequenced material came from blood. The source is a woman aged 70-85 years in good health. Each CDR3 is given with its conserved first and last residue. A D gene is named only where the DNA matches it firmly. Clone size is shown for a subset of rows, as once, few, many or a class of expanded clone.

J gene: TRBJ2-3
CDR3 length: 18
V gene: TRBV18
clone size: NA
D gene: NA
CDR3 protein: CASSAYLPGRGSTDTQYF
CDR3 DNA: TGTGCCAGCTCAGCGTACCTCCCTGGGCGGGGATCGACAGATACGCAGTATTTT

J gene: TRBJ2-1
CDR3 length: 14
V gene: TRBV5-1
clone size: NA
D gene: NA
CDR3 protein: CASTHRDRPNEQFF
CDR3 DNA: TGCGCCAGCACCCACCGGGACCGGCCCAATGAGCAGTTCTTC

J gene: TRBJ1-3
CDR3 length: 14
V gene: TRBV20-1
clone size: NA
D gene: NA
CDR3 protein: CSAPEMGPGNTIYF
CDR3 DNA: TGCAGTGCTCCCGAGATGGGGCCTGGAAACACCATATATTTT

J gene: TRBJ1-5
CDR3 length: 15
V gene: TRBV28
clone size: few
D gene: NA
CDR3 protein: CASSSPGGIGQPQHF
CDR3 DNA: TGTGCCAGCAGCAGTCCAGGAGGCATAGGTCAGCCCCAGCATTTT

J gene: TRBJ2-5
CDR3 length: 13
V gene: TRBV10-1
clone size: NA
D gene: NA
CDR3 protein: CASPARDIETQYF
CDR3 DNA: TGCGCCAGCCCGGCGCGGGATATAGAGACCCAGTACTTC

J gene: TRBJ2-7
CDR3 length: 11
V gene: TRBV9
clone size: few
D gene: TRBD1
CDR3 protein: CASGQGYEQYF
CDR3 DNA: TGTGCCAGCGGACAGGGCTACGAGCAGTACTTC

J gene: TRBJ2-5
CDR3 length: 15
V gene: TRBV7-9
clone size: NA
D gene: NA
CDR3 protein: CASSPGGLRSETQYF
CDR3 DNA: TGTGCCAGCAGCCCCGGGGGTTTGCGTTCTGAGACCCAGTACTTC

J gene: TRBJ1-2
CDR3 length: 14
V gene: TRBV7-2
clone size: NA
D gene: NA
CDR3 protein: CASSPMTSGYGYTF
CDR3 DNA: TGTGCCAGCAGCCCTATGACGTCGGGCTATGGCTACACCTTC

J gene: TRBJ1-5
CDR3 length: 13
V gene: TRBV4-1
clone size: few
D gene: NA
CDR3 protein: CASSQGLGQPQHF
CDR3 DNA: TGCGCCAGCAGCCAAGGGCTAGGACAGCCCCAGCATTTT

J gene: TRBJ1-2
CDR3 length: 12
V gene: TRBV28
clone size: few
D gene: NA
CDR3 protein: CASSFATFGYTF
CDR3 DNA: TGTGCCAGCAGTTTCGCGACATTCGGCTACACCTTC

J gene: TRBJ2-1
CDR3 length: 15
V gene: TRBV20-1
clone size: NA
D gene: TRBD1
CDR3 protein: CSARGGTGVYNEQFF
CDR3 DNA: TGCAGTGCCAGGGGAGGGACAGGGGTCTACAATGAGCAGTTCTTC

J gene: TRBJ2-1
CDR3 length: 13
V gene: TRBV18
clone size: many
D gene: NA
CDR3 protein: CASSPSMEDEQFF
CDR3 DNA: TGTGCCAGCTCACCGTCTATGGAGGATGAGCAGTTCTTC

J gene: TRBJ2-3
CDR3 length: 16
V gene: TRBV4-2
clone size: few
D gene: TRBD2
CDR3 protein: CASSYGTSESTDTQYF
CDR3 DNA: TGTGCCAGCAGCTACGGGACTAGCGAGAGCACAGATACGCAGTATTTT

J gene: TRBJ2-1
CDR3 length: 15
V gene: TRBV5-6
clone size: NA
D gene: TRBD1
CDR3 protein: CASRQQGARPNEQFF
CDR3 DNA: TGTGCCAGCAGACAACAGGGGGCGCGCCCCAATGAGCAGTTCTTC

J gene: TRBJ2-5
CDR3 length: 11
V gene: TRBV20-1
clone size: NA
D gene: NA
CDR3 protein: CSASFGTGSFF
CDR3 DNA: NA

J gene: TRBJ2-1
CDR3 length: 14
V gene: TRBV28
clone size: few
D gene: NA
CDR3 protein: CASSLRVGYNEQFF
CDR3 DNA: TGTGCCAGCAGTTTAAGGGTGGGGTACAATGAGCAGTTCTTC

J gene: TRBJ2-1
CDR3 length: 16
V gene: TRBV20-1
clone size: NA
D gene: NA
CDR3 protein: CSARGWGGSDYNEQFF
CDR3 DNA: TGCAGTGCTAGGGGGTGGGGCGGATCAGATTACAATGAGCAGTTCTTC

J gene: TRBJ2-7
CDR3 length: 16
V gene: TRBV5-5
clone size: many
D gene: TRBD2
CDR3 protein: CASSLGLAGVGDEQYF
CDR3 DNA: TGTGCCAGCAGCTTGGGACTAGCGGGAGTGGGGGACGAGCAGTACTTC

J gene: TRBJ2-3
CDR3 length: 16
V gene: TRBV28
clone size: few
D gene: TRBD1
CDR3 protein: CASSPPSDRGTDTQYF
CDR3 DNA: TGTGCCAGCAGTCCGCCGTCGGACAGGGGCACAGATACGCAGTATTTT

J gene: TRBJ1-2
CDR3 length: 12
V gene: TRBV5-1
clone size: few
D gene: NA
CDR3 protein: CASSGMGDGYTF
CDR3 DNA: TGCGCCAGCAGCGGGATGGGGGATGGCTACACCTTC

J gene: TRBJ2-1
CDR3 length: 12
V gene: TRBV5-1
clone size: many
D gene: NA
CDR3 protein: CASSFLDGDQFF
CDR3 DNA: TGCGCCAGCAGCTTTCTCGACGGAGATCAGTTCTTC

J gene: TRBJ1-4
CDR3 length: 13
V gene: TRBV25-1
clone size: NA
D gene: NA
CDR3 protein: CASSESGTEKLFF
CDR3 DNA: TGTGCCAGCAGTGAATCGGGGACTGAAAAACTGTTTTTT

J gene: TRBJ2-5
CDR3 length: 15
V gene: TRBV6-1
clone size: few
D gene: NA
CDR3 protein: CASATDTGKLETQYF
CDR3 DNA: TGTGCCAGCGCCACCGACACAGGGAAATTGGAGACCCAGTACTTC

J gene: TRBJ2-1
CDR3 length: 15
V gene: TRBV20-1
clone size: few
D gene: TRBD2
CDR3 protein: CSAPKSLAGEDEQFF
CDR3 DNA: TGCAGTGCCCCCAAATCCCTAGCGGGGGAAGATGAGCAGTTCTTC

J gene: TRBJ2-7
CDR3 length: 16
V gene: TRBV20-1
clone size: NA
D gene: NA
CDR3 protein: CSASGFDGGGGFEQYF
CDR3 DNA: TGCAGTGCTAGTGGTTTCGACGGAGGCGGAGGTTTCGAGCAGTACTTC

J gene: TRBJ1-2
CDR3 length: 14
V gene: TRBV20-1
clone size: few
D gene: NA
CDR3 protein: CSARPGGQVDGYTF
CDR3 DNA: TGCAGTGCTAGACCTGGGGGGCAGGTTGACGGCTACACCTTC

J gene: TRBJ1-4
CDR3 length: 15
V gene: TRBV18
clone size: NA
D gene: NA
CDR3 protein: CASSPGTYINEKLFF
CDR3 DNA: TGTGCCAGCTCGCCCGGGACCTACATTAATGAAAAACTGTTTTTT

J gene: TRBJ1-4
CDR3 length: 14
V gene: TRBV28
clone size: NA
D gene: NA
CDR3 protein: CASSPVGSNEKLFF
CDR3 DNA: TGTGCCAGCAGCCCCGTGGGATCTAATGAAAAACTGTTTTTT

J gene: TRBJ2-1
CDR3 length: 15
V gene: TRBV27
clone size: NA
D gene: TRBD2
CDR3 protein: CASTILAGEMDGQFF
CDR3 DNA: TGTGCCAGCACGATCCTAGCGGGAGAGATGGATGGGCAGTTCTTC

J gene: TRBJ2-2
CDR3 length: 16
V gene: TRBV5-5
clone size: few
D gene: TRBD1
CDR3 protein: CASSLSVQGHTGELFF
CDR3 DNA: TGTGCCAGCAGCTTGTCGGTACAGGGGCACACCGGGGAGCTGTTTTTT

J gene: TRBJ1-5
CDR3 length: 14
V gene: TRBV28
clone size: NA
D gene: NA
CDR3 protein: CASSLTRGNQPQHF
CDR3 DNA: TGTGCCAGCAGTTTAACAAGAGGCAATCAGCCCCAGCATTTT

J gene: TRBJ1-4
CDR3 length: 14
V gene: TRBV19
clone size: few
D gene: NA
CDR3 protein: CASLARGSDEKLFF
CDR3 DNA: TGTGCCAGCCTAGCGCGGGGGTCTGATGAAAAACTGTTTTTT

J gene: TRBJ2-7
CDR3 length: 14
V gene: TRBV5-1
clone size: few
D gene: TRBD1
CDR3 protein: CASSIDRATYEQYF
CDR3 DNA: TGCGCCAGTAGCATAGACAGGGCCACCTACGAGCAGTACTTC

J gene: TRBJ2-7
CDR3 length: 15
V gene: TRBV7-9
clone size: few
D gene: TRBD1
CDR3 protein: CASSLIGTGRTEQYF
CDR3 DNA: TGTGCCAGCAGCTTAATAGGGACAGGTAGGACCGAGCAGTACTTC

J gene: TRBJ2-5
CDR3 length: 14
V gene: TRBV20-1
clone size: many
D gene: NA
CDR3 protein: CSARRQEGQETQYF
CDR3 DNA: TGCAGTGCTAGACGTCAGGAGGGACAGGAGACCCAGTACTTC

J gene: TRBJ1-4
CDR3 length: 17
V gene: TRBV4-3
clone size: few
D gene: NA
CDR3 protein: CASSQEKNPQGNEKLFF
CDR3 DNA: TGCGCCAGCAGCCAAGAGAAAAACCCGCAGGGAAATGAAAAACTGTTTTTT

J gene: TRBJ2-1
CDR3 length: 16
V gene: TRBV19
clone size: NA
D gene: TRBD2
CDR3 protein: CASRAGGRATYNEQFF
CDR3 DNA: TGTGCCAGTAGGGCAGGCGGGAGGGCAACCTACAATGAGCAGTTCTTC

J gene: TRBJ2-2
CDR3 length: 14
V gene: TRBV6-2/TRBV6-3
clone size: NA
D gene: TRBD1
CDR3 protein: CASGSGQITGELFF
CDR3 DNA: TGTGCCAGCGGCTCGGGACAGATCACCGGGGAGCTGTTTTTT

J gene: TRBJ2-7
CDR3 length: 13
V gene: TRBV20-1
clone size: few
D gene: NA
CDR3 protein: CSARGATSYEQYF
CDR3 DNA: TGCAGTGCTAGAGGGGCTACCTCCTACGAGCAGTACTTC

J gene: TRBJ2-7
CDR3 length: 15
V gene: TRBV20-1
clone size: few
D gene: TRBD2
CDR3 protein: CSAREVTSGSYEQYF
CDR3 DNA: TGCAGTGCTAGAGAGGTGACTAGCGGGTCCTACGAGCAGTACTTC

J gene: TRBJ1-4
CDR3 length: 14
V gene: TRBV6-1
clone size: few
D gene: NA
CDR3 protein: CASRTNPADEKLFF
CDR3 DNA: TGTGCCAGCAGGACCAACCCTGCGGATGAAAAACTGTTTTTT

J gene: TRBJ1-1
CDR3 length: 14
V gene: TRBV20-1
clone size: NA
D gene: NA
CDR3 protein: CSALRQDWNTEAFF
CDR3 DNA: TGCAGTGCTTTGAGACAGGACTGGAACACTGAAGCTTTCTTT

J gene: TRBJ2-1
CDR3 length: 15
V gene: TRBV20-1
clone size: NA
D gene: NA
CDR3 protein: CSARIRGSKKGEQFF
CDR3 DNA: TGCAGTGCCAGAATACGGGGTAGTAAGAAAGGTGAGCAGTTCTTC

J gene: TRBJ1-1
CDR3 length: 14
V gene: TRBV12-3/TRBV12-4
clone size: few
D gene: TRBD1
CDR3 protein: CASSLQGARTEAFF
CDR3 DNA: TGTGCCAGCAGTTTACAGGGGGCGAGAACTGAAGCTTTCTTT

J gene: TRBJ2-7
CDR3 length: 13
V gene: TRBV29-1
clone size: NA
D gene: TRBD1
CDR3 protein: CSVGRGQGVEQYF
CDR3 DNA: TGCAGCGTTGGCCGGGGACAGGGAGTCGAGCAGTACTTC

J gene: TRBJ2-3
CDR3 length: 16
V gene: TRBV28
clone size: NA
D gene: NA
CDR3 protein: CASTFRGGGYTDTQYF
CDR3 DNA: TGTGCCAGCACCTTTCGGGGAGGCGGGTACACAGATACGCAGTATTTT

J gene: TRBJ1-3
CDR3 length: 15
V gene: TRBV12-3/TRBV12-4
clone size: NA
D gene: NA
CDR3 protein: CASSRTSGSGNTIYF
CDR3 DNA: TGTGCCAGCAGTCGGACGTCAGGTTCTGGAAACACCATATATTTT

J gene: TRBJ1-5
CDR3 length: 13
V gene: TRBV20-1
clone size: few
D gene: NA
CDR3 protein: CSANWEINQPQHF
CDR3 DNA: TGCAGTGCTAATTGGGAGATCAATCAGCCCCAGCATTTT

J gene: TRBJ1-4
CDR3 length: 15
V gene: TRBV28
clone size: few
D gene: TRBD1
CDR3 protein: CASRATGTGGEKLFF
CDR3 DNA: TGTGCCAGCAGGGCCACCGGGACAGGAGGGGAAAAACTGTTTTTT

J gene: TRBJ2-3
CDR3 length: 14
V gene: TRBV7-8
clone size: NA
D gene: TRBD1
CDR3 protein: CASTPGGAADTQYF
CDR3 DNA: TGTGCCAGCACCCCAGGGGGCGCGGCAGATACGCAGTATTTT

J gene: TRBJ2-7
CDR3 length: 15
V gene: TRBV11-2
clone size: NA
D gene: NA
CDR3 protein: CASSPRMPNSYEQYF
CDR3 DNA: TGTGCCAGCAGCCCCCGTATGCCTAACTCCTACGAGCAGTACTTC

J gene: TRBJ1-2
CDR3 length: 17
V gene: TRBV7-9
clone size: NA
D gene: NA
CDR3 protein: CASSRTGGRDTNYGYTF
CDR3 DNA: TGTGCCAGCAGCCGTACCGGTGGCAGGGATACAAACTATGGTTACACCTTC

J gene: TRBJ2-7
CDR3 length: 14
V gene: TRBV5-1
clone size: NA
D gene: TRBD1
CDR3 protein: CASSSTGTTYEQYF
CDR3 DNA: TGCGCCAGCAGCTCGACAGGGACCACCTACGAGCAGTACTTC

J gene: TRBJ2-4
CDR3 length: 13
V gene: TRBV29-1
clone size: few
D gene: NA
CDR3 protein: CSVPSAAKNIQYF
CDR3 DNA: TGCAGCGTCCCCAGTGCAGCCAAAAACATTCAGTACTTC

J gene: TRBJ2-1
CDR3 length: 14
V gene: TRBV24-1
clone size: few
D gene: NA
CDR3 protein: CATSDLGGPNEQFF
CDR3 DNA: TGTGCCACCAGTGATTTAGGGGGGCCCAATGAGCAGTTCTTC

J gene: TRBJ2-1
CDR3 length: 13
V gene: TRBV10-3
clone size: NA
D gene: TRBD1
CDR3 protein: CAISGTGGNEQFF
CDR3 DNA: TGTGCCATCAGTGGGACAGGGGGAAATGAGCAGTTCTTC

J gene: TRBJ2-3
CDR3 length: 15
V gene: TRBV2
clone size: NA
D gene: NA
CDR3 protein: CASSSLGSPTDTQYF
CDR3 DNA: TGTGCCAGCAGCTCATTGGGCAGTCCCACAGATACGCAGTATTTT